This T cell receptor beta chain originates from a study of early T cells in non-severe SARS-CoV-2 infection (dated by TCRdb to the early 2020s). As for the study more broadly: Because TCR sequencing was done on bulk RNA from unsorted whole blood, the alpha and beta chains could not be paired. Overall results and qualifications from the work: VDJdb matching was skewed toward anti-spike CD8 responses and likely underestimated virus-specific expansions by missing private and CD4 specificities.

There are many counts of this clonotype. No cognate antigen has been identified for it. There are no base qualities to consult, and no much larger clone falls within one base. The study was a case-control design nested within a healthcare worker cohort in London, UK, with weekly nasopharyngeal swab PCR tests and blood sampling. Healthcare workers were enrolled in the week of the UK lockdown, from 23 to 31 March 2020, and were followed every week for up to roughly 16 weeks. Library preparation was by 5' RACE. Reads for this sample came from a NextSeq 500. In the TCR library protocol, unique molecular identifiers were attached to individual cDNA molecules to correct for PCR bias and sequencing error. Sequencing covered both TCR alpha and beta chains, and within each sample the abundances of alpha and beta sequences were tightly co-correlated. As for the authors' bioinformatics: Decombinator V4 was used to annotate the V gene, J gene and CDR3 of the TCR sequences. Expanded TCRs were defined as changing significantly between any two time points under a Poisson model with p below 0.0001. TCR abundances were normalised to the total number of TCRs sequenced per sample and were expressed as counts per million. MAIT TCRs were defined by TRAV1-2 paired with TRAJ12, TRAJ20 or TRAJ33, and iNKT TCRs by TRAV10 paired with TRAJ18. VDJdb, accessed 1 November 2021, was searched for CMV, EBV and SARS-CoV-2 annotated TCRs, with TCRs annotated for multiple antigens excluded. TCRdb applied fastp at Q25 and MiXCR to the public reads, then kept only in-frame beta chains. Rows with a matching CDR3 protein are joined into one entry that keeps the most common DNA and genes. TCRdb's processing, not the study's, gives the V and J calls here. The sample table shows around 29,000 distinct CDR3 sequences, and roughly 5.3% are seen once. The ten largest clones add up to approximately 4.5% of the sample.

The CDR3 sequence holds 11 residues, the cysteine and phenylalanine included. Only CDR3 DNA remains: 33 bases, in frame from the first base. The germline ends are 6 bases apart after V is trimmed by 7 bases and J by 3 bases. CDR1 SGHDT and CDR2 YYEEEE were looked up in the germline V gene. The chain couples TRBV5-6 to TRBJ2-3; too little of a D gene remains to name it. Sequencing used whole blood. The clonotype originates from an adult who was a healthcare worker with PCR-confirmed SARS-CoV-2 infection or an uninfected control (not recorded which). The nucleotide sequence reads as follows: TGTGCCAGCGGTAATACAGATACGCAGTATTTT. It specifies CASGNTDTQYF.